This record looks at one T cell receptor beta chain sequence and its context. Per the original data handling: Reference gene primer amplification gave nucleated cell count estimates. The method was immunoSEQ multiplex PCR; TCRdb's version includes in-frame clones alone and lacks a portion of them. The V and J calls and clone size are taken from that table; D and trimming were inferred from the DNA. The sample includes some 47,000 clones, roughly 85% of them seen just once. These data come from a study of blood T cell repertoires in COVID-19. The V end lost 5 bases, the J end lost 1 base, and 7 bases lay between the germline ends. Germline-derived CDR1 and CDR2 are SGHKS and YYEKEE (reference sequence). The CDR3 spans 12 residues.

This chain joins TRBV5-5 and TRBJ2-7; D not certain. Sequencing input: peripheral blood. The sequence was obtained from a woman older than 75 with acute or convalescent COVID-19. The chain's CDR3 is CASSLLSYEQYF. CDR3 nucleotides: TGTGCCAGCAGTCTTCTTTCCTACGAGCAGTACTTC.